What follows are 25 T cell receptor beta chains derived from one specimen sequenced in a study of identical twins (dated by TCRdb to between 2015 and 2016). Receptor libraries were prepared by 5' RACE. This sample was sequenced with an Illumina HiSeq 2000. TCRdb reanalyzed the raw reads on its own, using fastp at Q25 for trimming and MiXCR for clone calling, and kept in-frame beta chains. One record per CDR3 amino acid sequence lists the most common genes and DNA. The sample includes a few hundred thousand distinct CDR3 sequences, with 24% observed a single time. The ten most abundant clones make up roughly 3% of the sample. The same sample was also studied in work on T cells expressing NK-cell markers.

The specimen sequenced was CD4+ T cells sorted from blood. The receptors stem from a woman aged 18-29 years in good health.

This chain connects TRBV3-1 to TRBJ1-1; D may be TRBD1 (6 bases). V lost 0 bases, J lost 6 bases, and 11 bases lay in between. Germline values: CDR1 LGHDT, CDR2 YNNKEL (reference sequence). The CDR3 covers 14 residues. The CDR3 bases are TGTGCCAGCAGCCAAGAAGGGGGTAGGGCTGAAGCTTTCTTT. Amino acids: CASSQEGGRAEAFF.

This clonotype was seen a few times. The rearrangement joins TRBV3-1 to TRBJ1-2; D remains ambiguous. Germline assignment: CDR1 LGHDT and CDR2 YNNKEL (reference sequence). This CDR3 region has 12 residues. Deletions cut 1 base from V and 8 bases from J, with 8 bases between. CDR3 sequence: CASSQGETGYTF. The CDR3 bases are TGTGCCAGCAGCCAAGGGGAGACAGGCTACACCTTC. The full variable domain, with the rest looked up from reference TRBV3-1 and TRBJ1-2, is DTAVSQTPKYLVTQMGNDKSIKCEQNLGHDTMYWYKQDSKKFLKIMFSYNNKELIINETVPNRFSPKSPDKAHLNLHINSLELGDSAVYFCASSQGETGYTFGSGTRLTVV.

The rearrangement links TRBV6-1 to TRBJ2-7; tentative D call: TRBD1 (7 bases). V shed 5 bases and J shed 9 bases, with 20 bases lying between them. The CDR3 length is 14 residues. Germline-derived CDR1 and CDR2 are MNHNS and SASEGT. CDR3 sequence reads: CASSRGTAGVGQYF. The CDR3 bases are TGTGCCAGCAGTCGCGGGACAGCAGGCGTGGGGCAGTACTTC.

This clonotype has just a few counts. CDR3 loop: CASQEWENTIYF. DNA for the CDR3: TGTGCCAGTCAGGAGTGGGAAAACACCATATATTTT. The J gene is TRBJ1-3, the V gene TRBV10-3, with D unresolved. V was shortened by 10 bases and J by 6 bases, with 13 bases between the two germline ends. The CDR3 consists of 12 residues. Germline assignment: CDR1 ENHRY and CDR2 SYGVKD.

This chain joins TRBV20-1 and TRBJ1-4; TRBD1 matches 8 bases. Germline lookup yields CDR1 DFQATT and CDR2 SNEGSKA (reference sequence). The CDR3 length is 13 residues. With 7 bases clipped from V and 7 bases from J, the junction kept 8 bases outside the gene matches. In nucleotides, the CDR3 is TGCAGTGTGGACAGGGAAGGGAGTGAAAAACTGTTTTTT. It codes for CSVDREGSEKLFF.

This clonotype was seen a handful of times. The V call is TRBV29-1, the J call TRBJ1-1, with a possible D match to TRBD1 (6 bases). V was shortened by 5 bases and J by 4 bases, with 17 bases between the two germline ends. The CDR3 has 14 residues. Germline CDR1 reads SQVTM; CDR2 reads ANQGSEA. The CDR3 loop reads CSVSLTGKGTEAFF. CDR3 coding DNA: TGCAGCGTTTCTTTAACAGGGAAAGGCACTGAAGCTTTCTTT. Full variable domain (rest looked up from reference TRBV29-1 and TRBJ1-1): SAVISQKPSRDICQRGTSLTIQCQVDSQVTMMFWYRQQPGQSLTLIATANQGSEATYESGFVIDKFPISRPNLTFSTLTVSNMSPEDSSIYLCSVSLTGKGTEAFFGQGTRLTVV.

This rearrangement joins TRBV29-1 to TRBJ2-7; 9 bases match TRBD2. Germline values: CDR1 SQVTM, CDR2 ANQGSEA. The V segment lost 7 bases and the J segment 3 bases; nucleotides outside the gene matches: 10. This CDR3 spans 14 amino acids. CDR3: CSAVGGTSSYEQYF. DNA of the CDR3: TGCAGCGCCGTCGGAGGGACTAGCAGCTACGAGCAGTACTTC.

The CDR3 spells CASSQEVLAEYNEQFF. CDR3 DNA: TGCGCCAGCAGCCAAGAGGTGCTAGCAGAGTACAATGAGCAGTTCTTC. V and J are TRBV4-3 and TRBJ2-1; tentative D call: TRBD2 (5 bases). The V end was cut by 0 bases, the J end by 4 bases, with 13 bases between. The CDR3 totals 16 residues. Per the germline V gene, CDR1 is LGHNA and CDR2 is YSLEER.

The V call is TRBV29-1, the J call TRBJ1-6; no reliable D call. The CDR3 spans 13 residues. Germline V gene lookup returns CDR1 SQVTM and CDR2 ANQGSEA. Trimming pared 4 bases from V and 8 bases from J, leaving 12 bases between. CDR3 DNA sequence: TGCAGCGTTGGTCTGGGTACGGATTCACCCCTCCACTTT. This translates into CSVGLGTDSPLHF.

The chain combines TRBV11-1 with TRBJ2-1, with TRBD2 matching 7 bases. V lost 2 bases to trimming and J lost 0 bases; unmatched junction nucleotides: 16. Germline V lookup: CDR1 SGHAT, CDR2 FQDESV (reference sequence). This CDR3 is built from 20 residues. CDR3 nucleotides: TGTGCCAGCAGCTTACAGGGAGGGACTCCCCGATCGAGCTCCTACAATGAGCAGTTCTTC. It encodes CASSLQGGTPRSSSYNEQFF.

The chain recombines TRBV3-1 with TRBJ1-4, with D perhaps TRBD1 (6 bases). This CDR3 is built from 16 residues. Trimming left V 3 bases short and J 4 bases short, with 15 bases between. The germline gives CDR1 LGHDT, CDR2 YNNKEL (reference sequence). CDR3 sequence: CASSQLGGGINEKLFF. The CDR3 DNA reads TGTGCCAGCAGCCAGCTAGGAGGGGGTATTAATGAAAAACTGTTTTTT.

In this sample, this clonotype turned up a few times. This rearrangement joins TRBV5-1 to TRBJ1-2; D not resolved. V dropped 5 bases and J dropped 1 base, with 12 bases sitting between them. The CDR3 totals 14 residues. The germline V gene encodes CDR1 SGHRS and CDR2 YFSETQ. CDR3 sequence (DNA): TGCGCCAGCAGTTCCGGGATCCTTAACTATGGCTACACCTTC. Translating gives CASSSGILNYGYTF. Combining the CDR3 with reference TRBV5-1 and TRBJ1-2 gives the whole variable domain KAGVTQTPRYLIKTRGQQVTLSCSPISGHRSVSWYQQTPGQGLQFLFEYFSETQRNKGNFPGRFSGRQFSNSRSEMNVSTLELGDSALYLCASSSGILNYGYTFGSGTRLTVV.

The chain is built from TRBV29-1 and TRBJ2-1; D remains ambiguous. V was pared by 2 bases and J by 0 bases, with 8 bases between. CDR1 is SQVTM and CDR2 is ANQGSEA in the germline V gene. The CDR3 contains 14 residues. CDR3 DNA sequence: TGCAGCGTTGAAAAGGCAGGCTCCTACAATGAGCAGTTCTTC. This gives the protein CSVEKAGSYNEQFF.

This clonotype was recorded a few times. The V gene is TRBV2, the J gene TRBJ1-1, with D hard to call. The CDR3 extends over 13 amino acids. The germline gives CDR1 SNHLY, CDR2 FYNNEI. The V gene lost 4 bases and the J gene lost 3 bases, with 9 bases spanning the gap. DNA of the CDR3: TGTGCCAGCAGTGTAGGGAGAGACACTGAAGCTTTCTTT. Translation: CASSVGRDTEAFF. Full variable domain (remainder filled in from reference TRBV2 and TRBJ1-1): EPEVTQTPSHQVTQMGQEVILRCVPISNHLYFYWYRQILGQKVEFLVSFYNNEISEKSEIFDDQFSVERPDGSNFTLKIRSTKLEDSAMYFCASSVGRDTEAFFGQGTRLTVV.

There are a few counts of this clonotype. The rearrangement joins TRBV7-2 to TRBJ2-1; 7 nucleotides match TRBD1. With V trimmed by 5 bases and J by 6 bases, 4 bases remained unmatched. This CDR3 spans 13 amino acids. From germline, CDR1 is SGHTA and CDR2 FQGNSA. DNA of the CDR3: TGTGCCAGCAGCCTCGGACAGGTCAATGAGCAGTTCTTC. This codes for CASSLGQVNEQFF.

The rearrangement uses TRBV24-1 and TRBJ2-5; TRBD2 aligns across 7 bases. V lost 6 bases, J lost 2 bases, and 14 bases stayed unmatched. Per germline, CDR1 KGHDR and CDR2 SFDVKD. The CDR3 consists of 17 residues. CDR3 nucleotide sequence: TGTGCCACCAGTAGCAGCCGGGACTATGCAAGGCAAGAGACCCAGTACTTC. Its translation is CATSSSRDYARQETQYF.

The chain joins TRBV10-3 to TRBJ2-1; 9 nucleotides agree with TRBD1. Germline V gene lookup returns CDR1 ENHRY and CDR2 SYGVKD. This CDR3 has 14 residues. V was pared by 4 bases and J by 10 bases, with 8 bases of the junction left unmatched. Here the CDR3 reads CAISAGQGPQEQFF. The CDR3 DNA reads TGTGCCATCAGTGCTGGACAGGGGCCTCAGGAGCAGTTCTTC.

This clonotype was seen a handful of times. One end of the junction varies from germline; a read error may be responsible. J is TRBJ2-7 and V is TRBV12-3 or TRBV12-4, with D uncertain. The CDR3 covers 11 residues. The CDR3 DNA follows: TGTGCCAGCAGTCGAACACAAGTCCTCTCCTTC. The encoded protein is CASSRTQVLSF.

The gene calls are TRBV6-1 and TRBJ2-1, with D possibly TRBD2 on 6 matching bases. V was cut by 8 bases and J by 4 bases, with 18 bases left in between. The CDR3 contains 15 residues. Germline CDR1 is MNHNS and CDR2 is SASEGT. CDR3: CASAGSWREYNEQFF. The DNA for the CDR3 is TGTGCCAGCGCCGGGTCCTGGCGGGAATACAATGAGCAGTTCTTC.

This clonotype was detected only a few times. The V and J genes are TRBV7-9 and TRBJ1-1; a possible D gene is TRBD1 (5 bases). CDR1 and CDR2 (germline): SEHNR, FQNEAQ (reference sequence). The CDR3 extends over 11 amino acids. Deletions cut 4 bases from V and 6 bases from J, with 6 bases between. The CDR3, as DNA: TGTGCCAGCAGCTGGGACTCTGAAGCTTTCTTT. Its translation is CASSWDSEAFF.

The rearrangement uses TRBV29-1 and TRBJ2-7; 7 positions match TRBD1. This CDR3 has 14 residues. The junction had 7 bases not matched to a gene; V was cut back by 3 bases and J by 2 bases. Germline CDR1 reads SQVTM; CDR2 reads ANQGSEA. The CDR3 region is CSVEGQWGTYEQYF. As DNA, the CDR3 is TGCAGCGTTGAGGGACAGTGGGGGACCTACGAGCAGTACTTC.

This clonotype was counted a few times. The chain recombines TRBV20-1 with TRBJ1-5; 10 bases map to TRBD1. Germline-derived CDR1 and CDR2 are DFQATT and SNEGSKA (reference sequence). CDR3 length: 13 amino acids. Germline trimming cut 5 bases from V and 7 bases from J; bases unmatched to any gene: 5. CDR3: CSAGQGEIQPQHF. CDR3 nucleotide sequence: TGCAGTGCTGGACAGGGGGAAATACAGCCCCAGCATTTT.

The genes are TRBV12-3 or TRBV12-4 and TRBJ2-5; 13 positions agree with TRBD2. CDR3 length: 15 residues. V lost 6 bases and J lost 5; bases outside the gene matches: 6. The CDR3 nucleotides are TGTGCCAGCAGGGGGGGACTAGCGGGATACGAGACCCAGTACTTC. Its protein is CASRGGLAGYETQYF.

This clonotype was detected a few times. The J gene is TRBJ2-7, the V gene TRBV4-3, with 12 nucleotides matching TRBD1. Germline V gene lookup returns CDR1 LGHNA and CDR2 YSLEER. There are 20 residues in the CDR3. Trimming removed 0 bases from V and 1 base from J; junction bases left unmatched: 13. In nucleotides, the CDR3 is TGCGCCAGCAGCCAAGAATTGGGACAGGGGGCCAAAACCGCTTCCTACGAGCAGTACTTC. It is translated as CASSQELGQGAKTASYEQYF.

This clonotype has just a few counts. The chain carries TRBV24-1 and TRBJ2-7; D possibly corresponds to TRBD1 (7 bases). Germline V gene data show CDR1 as KGHDR and CDR2 as SFDVKD. With 4 bases removed from V and 7 bases from J, the gap between germline ends came to 16 bases. There are 14 residues in the CDR3. CDR3 region: CATSDGGQTGEQYF. Written as DNA, the CDR3 is TGTGCCACCAGTGACGGGGGACAGACCGGGGAGCAGTACTTC.